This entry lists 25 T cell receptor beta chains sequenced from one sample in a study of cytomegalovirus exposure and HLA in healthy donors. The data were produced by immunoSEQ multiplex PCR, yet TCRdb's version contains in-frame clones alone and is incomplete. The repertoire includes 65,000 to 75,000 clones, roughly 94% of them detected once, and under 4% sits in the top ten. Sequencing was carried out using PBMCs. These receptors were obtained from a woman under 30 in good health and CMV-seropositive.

The CDR3 coding sequence is TGTGCCAGCAGTTACCGGACAGGGAACACTGAAGCTTTCTTT. Translation gives CASSYRTGNTEAFF. The genes are TRBV6-5 and TRBJ1-1; 7 positions agree with TRBD1. This CDR3 region has 14 residues. Germline-derived CDR1 and CDR2 are MNHEY and SVGAGI. V lost 2 bases to trimming and J lost 1 base; unmatched junction nucleotides: 1.

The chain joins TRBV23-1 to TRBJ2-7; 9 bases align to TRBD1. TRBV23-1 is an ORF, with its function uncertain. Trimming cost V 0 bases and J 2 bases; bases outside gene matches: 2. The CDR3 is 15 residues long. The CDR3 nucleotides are TGCGCCAGCAGTCAATCCGACAGGGGGACCTACGAGCAGTACTTC. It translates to CASSQSDRGTYEQYF.

The CDR3, as DNA: TGTGCCAGCAGCTTACGGGACAGGGGGTATAATTCACCCCTCCACTTT. Protein: CASSLRDRGYNSPLHF. The chain uses TRBV7-2 and TRBJ1-6; 11 bases are shared with TRBD1. The J segment lost 4 bases and the V segment lost 2 bases, leaving 1 base of the junction unmatched. CDR3 length equals 16 residues. The germline V gene encodes CDR1 SGHTA and CDR2 FQGNSA.

This CDR3 is CASSKSRLDYNEQFF. The CDR3, as DNA: TGTGCCAGCAGCAAAAGTCGGCTAGATTACAATGAGCAGTTCTTC. The rearrangement joins TRBV21-1 to TRBJ2-1; the table calls TRBD2, which could not be checked here. TRBV21-1 is listed as a pseudogene. The CDR3 is 15 amino acids.

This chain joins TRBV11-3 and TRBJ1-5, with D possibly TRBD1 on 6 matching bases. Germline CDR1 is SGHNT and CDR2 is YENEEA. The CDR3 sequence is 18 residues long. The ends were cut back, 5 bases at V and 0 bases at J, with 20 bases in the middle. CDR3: CASSVRDTAKASNQPQHF. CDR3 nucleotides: TGTGCCAGCAGCGTCCGGGACACCGCTAAAGCTAGCAATCAGCCCCAGCATTTT.

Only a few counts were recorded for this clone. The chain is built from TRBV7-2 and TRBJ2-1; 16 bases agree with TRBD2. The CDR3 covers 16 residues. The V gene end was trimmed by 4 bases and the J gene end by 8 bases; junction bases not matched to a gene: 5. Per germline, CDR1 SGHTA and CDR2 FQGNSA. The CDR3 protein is CASSSKGLAGGYEQFF. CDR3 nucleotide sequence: TGTGCCAGCAGCTCCAAGGGACTAGCGGGAGGGTATGAGCAGTTCTTC.

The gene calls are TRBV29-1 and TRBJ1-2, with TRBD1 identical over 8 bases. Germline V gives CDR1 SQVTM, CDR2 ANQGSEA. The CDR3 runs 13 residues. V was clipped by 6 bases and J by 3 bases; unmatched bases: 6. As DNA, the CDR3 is TGCAGCGTCCGAGACAGGGGTTACTATGGCTACACCTTC. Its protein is CSVRDRGYYGYTF.

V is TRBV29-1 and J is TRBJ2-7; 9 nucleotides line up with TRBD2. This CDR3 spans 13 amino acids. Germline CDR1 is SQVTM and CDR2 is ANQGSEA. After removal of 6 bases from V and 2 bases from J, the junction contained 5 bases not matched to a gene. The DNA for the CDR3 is TGCAGCGTGAAACTAGCGGGCACCTACGAGCAGTACTTC. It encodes CSVKLAGTYEQYF.

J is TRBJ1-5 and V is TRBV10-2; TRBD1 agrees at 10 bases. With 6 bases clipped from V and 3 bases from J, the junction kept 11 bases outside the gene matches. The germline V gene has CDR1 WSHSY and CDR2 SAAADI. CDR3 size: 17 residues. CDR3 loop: CASRRGGTGVNNQPQHF. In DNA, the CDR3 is TGCGCCAGCAGGCGAGGGGGGACAGGGGTCAACAATCAGCCCCAGCATTTT.

For the CDR3, the DNA is TGTGCCAGCAGGGGACCCGGGAGCAACTATGGCTACACCTTC. Its translation is CASRGPGSNYGYTF. The chain has TRBV28 and TRBJ1-2, with a possible D match to TRBD1 (5 bases). The CDR3 is 14 amino acids. Germline CDR1 MDHEN, CDR2 SYDVKM. V dropped 6 bases and J dropped 2 bases, with 13 bases sitting between them.

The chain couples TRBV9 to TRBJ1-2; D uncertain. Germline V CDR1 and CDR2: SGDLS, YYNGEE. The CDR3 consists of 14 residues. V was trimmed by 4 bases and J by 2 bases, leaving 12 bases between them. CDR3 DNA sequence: TGTGCCAGCAGCTATTCCGGGAAGAACTATGGCTACACCTTC. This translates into CASSYSGKNYGYTF.

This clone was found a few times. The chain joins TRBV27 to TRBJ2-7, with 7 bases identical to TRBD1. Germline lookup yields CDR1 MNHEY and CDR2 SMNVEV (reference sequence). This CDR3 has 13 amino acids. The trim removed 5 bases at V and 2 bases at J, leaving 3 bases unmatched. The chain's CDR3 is CASSIQGTYEQYF. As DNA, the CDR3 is TGTGCCAGCAGTATACAGGGGACCTACGAGCAGTACTTC.

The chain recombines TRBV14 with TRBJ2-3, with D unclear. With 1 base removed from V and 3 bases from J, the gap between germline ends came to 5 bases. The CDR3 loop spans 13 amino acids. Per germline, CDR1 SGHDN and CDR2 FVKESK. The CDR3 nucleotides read TGTGCCAGCAGCCAAGCGGTTACAGATACGCAGTATTTT. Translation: CASSQAVTDTQYF.

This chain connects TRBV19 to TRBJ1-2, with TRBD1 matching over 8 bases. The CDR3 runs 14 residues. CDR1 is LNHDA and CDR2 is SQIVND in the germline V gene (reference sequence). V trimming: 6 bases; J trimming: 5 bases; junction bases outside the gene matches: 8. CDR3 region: CASSQGQVGYGYTF. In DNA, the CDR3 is TGTGCCAGTAGCCAGGGACAGGTGGGGTATGGCTACACCTTC.

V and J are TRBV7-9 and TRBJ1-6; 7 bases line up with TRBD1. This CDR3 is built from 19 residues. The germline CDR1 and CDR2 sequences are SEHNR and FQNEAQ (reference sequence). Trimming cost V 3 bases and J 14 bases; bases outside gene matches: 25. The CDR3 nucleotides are TGTGCCAGCAGCTTCACCCCTGTAGGGGGCTCGGACTCGGGAGCGGCCCTCCACTTT. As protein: CASSFTPVGGSDSGAALHF.

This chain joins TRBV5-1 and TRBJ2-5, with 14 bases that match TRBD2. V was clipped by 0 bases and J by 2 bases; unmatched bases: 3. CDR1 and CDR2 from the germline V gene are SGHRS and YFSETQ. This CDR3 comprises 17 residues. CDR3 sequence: CASSLGGTSGRQETQYF. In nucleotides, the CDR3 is TGCGCCAGCAGCTTGGGGGGGACTAGCGGGAGACAAGAGACCCAGTACTTC. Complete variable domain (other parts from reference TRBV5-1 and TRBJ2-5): KAGVTQTPRYLIKTRGQQVTLSCSPISGHRSVSWYQQTPGQGLQFLFEYFSETQRNKGNFPGRFSGRQFSNSRSEMNVSTLELGDSALYLCASSLGGTSGRQETQYFGPGTRLLVL.

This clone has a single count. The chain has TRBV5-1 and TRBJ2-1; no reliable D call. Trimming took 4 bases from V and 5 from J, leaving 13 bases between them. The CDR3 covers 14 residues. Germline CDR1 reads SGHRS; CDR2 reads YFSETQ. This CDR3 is CASSPLPTNNEQFF. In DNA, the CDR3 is TGCGCCAGCAGCCCACTCCCCACTAACAATGAGCAGTTCTTC. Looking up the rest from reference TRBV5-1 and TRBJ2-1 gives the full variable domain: KAGVTQTPRYLIKTRGQQVTLSCSPISGHRSVSWYQQTPGQGLQFLFEYFSETQRNKGNFPGRFSGRQFSNSRSEMNVSTLELGDSALYLCASSPLPTNNEQFFGPGTRLTVL.

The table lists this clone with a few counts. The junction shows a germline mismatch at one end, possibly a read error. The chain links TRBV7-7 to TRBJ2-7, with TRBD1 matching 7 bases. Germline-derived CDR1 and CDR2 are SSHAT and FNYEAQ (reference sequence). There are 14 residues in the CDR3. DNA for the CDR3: TGTGCTAGCAGCTTAGCAGGGGGAGACGGCGAGCAGTACTTC. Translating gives CASSLAGGDGEQYF.

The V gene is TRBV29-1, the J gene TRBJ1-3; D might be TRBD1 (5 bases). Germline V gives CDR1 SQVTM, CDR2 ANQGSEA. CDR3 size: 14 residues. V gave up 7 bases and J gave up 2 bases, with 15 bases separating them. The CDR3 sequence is CSAFDSAAGNTIYF. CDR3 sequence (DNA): TGCAGCGCTTTCGACAGTGCCGCTGGAAACACCATATATTTT.

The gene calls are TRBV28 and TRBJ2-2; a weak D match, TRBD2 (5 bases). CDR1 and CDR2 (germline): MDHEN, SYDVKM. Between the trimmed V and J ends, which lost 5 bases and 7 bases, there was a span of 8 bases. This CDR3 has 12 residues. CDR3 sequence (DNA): TGTGCCAGCAGTGCGGGTTACGGGGAGCTGTTTTTT. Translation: CASSAGYGELFF.

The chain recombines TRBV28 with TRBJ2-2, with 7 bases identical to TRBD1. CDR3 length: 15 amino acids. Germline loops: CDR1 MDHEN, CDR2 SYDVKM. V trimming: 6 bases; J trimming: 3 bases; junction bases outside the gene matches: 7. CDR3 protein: CASSPLDRDTGELFF. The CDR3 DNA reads TGTGCCAGCAGCCCCCTCGACAGGGACACCGGGGAGCTGTTTTTT.

This chain's CDR3 is CASSHITSQESNTIYF. CDR3 sequence (DNA): TGTGCCAGCAGCCACATAACCTCCCAGGAATCGAACACCATATATTTT. V gene TRBV4-2 combines with J gene TRBJ1-3, with D unclear. The CDR3 consists of 16 residues. Germline V gene lookup returns CDR1 LGHNA and CDR2 YNFKEQ. The germline V and J ends were trimmed by 3 bases and 7 bases, with 19 bases remaining between them.

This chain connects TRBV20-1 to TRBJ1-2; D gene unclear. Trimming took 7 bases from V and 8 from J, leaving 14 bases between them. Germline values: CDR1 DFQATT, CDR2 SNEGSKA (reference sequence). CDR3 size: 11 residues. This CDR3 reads CSVQVIEGYTF. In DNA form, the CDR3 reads TGCAGTGTCCAAGTTATTGAGGGCTACACCTTC.

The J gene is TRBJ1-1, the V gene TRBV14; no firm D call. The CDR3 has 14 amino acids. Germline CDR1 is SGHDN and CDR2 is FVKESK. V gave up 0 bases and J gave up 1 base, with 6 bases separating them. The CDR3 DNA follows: TGTGCCAGCAGCCAAGATACAGCGAACACTGAAGCTTTCTTT. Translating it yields CASSQDTANTEAFF.

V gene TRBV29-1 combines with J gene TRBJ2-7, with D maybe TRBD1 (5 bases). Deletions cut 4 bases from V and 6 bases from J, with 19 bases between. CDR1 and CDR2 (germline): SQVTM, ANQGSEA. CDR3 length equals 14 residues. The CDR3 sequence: CSVVMQGKSGEQYF. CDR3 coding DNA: TGCAGCGTTGTTATGCAGGGTAAGTCGGGCGAGCAGTACTTC.